This T cell receptor beta chain was recorded in a study of control samples from healthy donors and cancer patients. Libraries were prepared by immunoSEQ multiplex PCR; TCRdb keeps only in-frame clonotypes and omits some of them. Of over 85,000 clones in the sample, roughly 88% are singletons; the top ten hold about 3.7%. The specimen was PBMCs. This clonotype originated in a woman in her sixties or seventies with lung cancer.

The CDR3 bases are TGTGCCAGCAGTGATCATAGGGACATACAAGAGACCCAGTACTTC. Its translation is CASSDHRDIQETQYF. J is TRBJ2-5 and V is TRBV25-1; D is possibly TRBD1 (6 bases). The V gene's germline CDR1 is MGHDK and CDR2 SYGVNS. This CDR3 spans 15 amino acids. Trimming removed 3 bases from V and 2 bases from J, with 13 bases in between. The full variable domain, completed using reference TRBV25-1 and TRBJ2-5, is EADIYQTPRYLVIGTGKKITLECSQTMGHDKMYWYQQDPGMELHLIHYSYGVNSTEKGDLSSESTVSRIRTEHFPLTLESARPSHTSQYLCASSDHRDIQETQYFGPGTRLLVL.